This TCR beta chain was recovered during a study of blood T cell repertoires in COVID-19. Study information: The origin of the acute and convalescent COVID-19 samples was the United States, Italy and Spain. Nucleic acid was either cDNA or gDNA, and it came from T cells, B-cell-depleted T cells, or PBMCs.

CDR1 is MNHEY, CDR2 SVGEGT, per germline. The CDR3 totals 11 residues. Deletions cut 6 bases from V and 5 bases from J, with 7 bases between. Per the original data handling: For nucleated cells, counts were estimated from reference gene primer amplification. Profiling relied on immunoSEQ multiplex PCR, and the TCRdb table lists in-frame clones only, not all of them. That table furnishes V, J and clone size, whereas the DNA furnished D and trimming. The sample includes a few hundred thousand clones, roughly nine tenths of them seen just once. This TCR derives from a man aged 18 to 30 who had recovered from COVID-19. Sequenced input: peripheral blood. The chain couples TRBV6-2 or TRBV6-3 to TRBJ2-5, with unresolved D. CDR3: CASSNGETQYF. The DNA for the CDR3 is TGTGCCAGCAGCAACGGGGAGACCCAGTACTTC.